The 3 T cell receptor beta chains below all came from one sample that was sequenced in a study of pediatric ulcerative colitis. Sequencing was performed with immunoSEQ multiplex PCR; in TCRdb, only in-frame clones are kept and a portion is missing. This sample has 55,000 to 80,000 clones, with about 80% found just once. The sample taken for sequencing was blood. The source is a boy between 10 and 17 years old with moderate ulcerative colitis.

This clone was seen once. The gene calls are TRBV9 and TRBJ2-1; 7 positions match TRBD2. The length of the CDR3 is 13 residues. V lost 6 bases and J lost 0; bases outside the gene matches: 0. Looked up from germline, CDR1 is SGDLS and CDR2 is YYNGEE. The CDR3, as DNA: TGTGCCAGCACGGGGGGCTCCTACAATGAGCAGTTCTTC. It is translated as CASTGGSYNEQFF.

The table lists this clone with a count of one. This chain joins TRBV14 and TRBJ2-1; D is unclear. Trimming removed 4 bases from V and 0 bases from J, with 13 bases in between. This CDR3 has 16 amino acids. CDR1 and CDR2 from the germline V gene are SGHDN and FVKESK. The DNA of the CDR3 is TGTGCCAGCAGCCTTAGGACCGTGCCCTCCTACAATGAGCAGTTCTTC. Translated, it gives CASSLRTVPSYNEQFF.

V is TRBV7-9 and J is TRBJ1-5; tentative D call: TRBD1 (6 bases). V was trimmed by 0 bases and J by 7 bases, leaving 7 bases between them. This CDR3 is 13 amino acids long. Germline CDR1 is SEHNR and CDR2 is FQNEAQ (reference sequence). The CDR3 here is CASSLAGTQPQHF. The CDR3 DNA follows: TGTGCCAGCAGCTTAGCCGGGACACAGCCCCAGCATTTT.